This T cell receptor (beta chain) was found in a study of blood T cell repertoires in COVID-19. Study as a whole: Samples taken during acute and convalescent COVID-19 were collected in the United States, Italy and Spain. PBMCs, B-cell-depleted T cells, or T cells provided the cDNA or gDNA that made up the material.

Trimming at V came to 5 bases and at J to 3 bases, leaving 8 bases not matched to a gene. Germline V gives CDR1 PRHDT, CDR2 FYEKMQ (reference sequence). The CDR3 is 16 amino acids. Per the original data handling: Reference gene primer amplification gave nucleated cell count estimates. TCRdb's table, derived via immunoSEQ multiplex PCR, lists solely in-frame clones and lacks some. V and J calls and clone size come straight from that table; D and trimming were deduced from the DNA. Among over 20,000 clones, 70% to 90% were seen once, and the ten largest hold approximately 9.9%. The gene calls are TRBV13 and TRBJ2-2; 8 bases fit TRBD1. Material: peripheral blood. The receptor's source is a man aged 65 to 85 with acute or convalescent COVID-19. CDR3 in DNA: TGTGCCAGCAGCCCTACAGACAGGGGAGACACCGGGGAGCTGTTTTTT. Residues: CASSPTDRGDTGELFF.